This entry concerns a single T cell receptor (beta chain). Its antigen is currently unknown. The data were obtained in a study of cytomegalovirus exposure and HLA in healthy donors. Study results and caveats: A prior analysis recorded that most TCR beta V segments were productive about 87% or about 30% of the time.

Healthy individuals who donated bone marrow served as the donors. Though nominally healthy at sampling, donors likely had unrecorded immune exposures. The PCR had 60 Vbeta and 13 Jbeta primers. Clones were sequenced by immunoSEQ multiplex PCR, and TCRdb holds only the in-frame ones, with some missing. The data show hundreds of thousands of clones, around 84% seen once. This CDR3 contains 17 residues. CDR1 SGHNT and CDR2 YYREEE come from the germline V gene (reference sequence). The V end was cut by 1 base, the J end by 1 base, with 15 bases between. The sequenced sample consisted of PBMCs. The chain recombines TRBV5-4 with TRBJ2-1, with D perhaps matching TRBD1 (6 bases). The source is a girl aged 2-10 years in good health and CMV-seronegative. The DNA of the CDR3 is TGTGCCAGCAGCTTGAAAAGGACAGCCCTTTCCTACAATGAGCAGTTCTTC. Its protein is CASSLKRTALSYNEQFF.